This paragraph covers one T cell receptor (beta chain) sequence. Other DNA variants within this sample encode the same CDR3. The record originates from a study of T cell responses to AZD1222 COVID-19 vaccine. Method: immunoSEQ multiplex PCR; TCRdb's copy keeps in-frame clones and lacks some. The sample holds 180,000 or so clones; around 94% are singletons and the top ten take 2.6%. Germline CDR1 reads LNHDA; CDR2 reads SQIVND (reference sequence). The V gene lost 3 bases and the J gene lost 6 bases, with 20 bases spanning the gap. There are 17 residues in the CDR3. The TCR originated in an adult in good health. The specimen was peripheral blood, collected on day 0 of AZD1222 vaccination. This sequence joins TRBV19 and TRBJ2-2, with a possible D match to TRBD2 (6 bases). The CDR3 bases are TGTGCCAGTAGTATCGGCGGCGGGGTACCCGGGCCCGGGGAGCTGTTTTTT. This codes for CASSIGGGVPGPGELFF.